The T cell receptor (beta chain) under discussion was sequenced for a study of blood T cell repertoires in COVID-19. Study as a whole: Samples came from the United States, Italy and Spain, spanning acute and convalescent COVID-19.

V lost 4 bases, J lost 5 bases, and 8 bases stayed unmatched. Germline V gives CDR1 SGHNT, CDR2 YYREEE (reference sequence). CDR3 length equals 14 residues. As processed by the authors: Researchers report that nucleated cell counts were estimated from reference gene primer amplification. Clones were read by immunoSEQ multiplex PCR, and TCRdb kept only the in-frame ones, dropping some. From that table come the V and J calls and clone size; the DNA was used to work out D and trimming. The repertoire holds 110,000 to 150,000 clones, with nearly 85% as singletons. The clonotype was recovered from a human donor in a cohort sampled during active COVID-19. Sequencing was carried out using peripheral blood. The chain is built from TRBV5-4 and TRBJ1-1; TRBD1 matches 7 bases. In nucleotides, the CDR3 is TGTGCCAGCAGCGCGGGGACAGTCGGGACTGAAGCTTTCTTT. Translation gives CASSAGTVGTEAFF.